Sequencing of this TCR beta chain was carried out in a study of shared clonotypes between healthy human individuals. Study-wide results and limits: Non-shared clonotypes had lower generation probabilities than clonotypes shared by all four sorted-subset donors.

The CDR3 sequence is 13 residues long. Germline V CDR1 and CDR2: MNHNS, SASEGT. V was cut by 6 bases and J by 3 bases, with 12 bases left in between. Naive CD8 populations comprised CD45RO-negative cells positively selected for CCR7, excluding terminally differentiated effector memory CD45RA+ cells. Concerning this clone itself: Its target is not known.

Method: immunoSEQ multiplex PCR; TCRdb's copy keeps in-frame clones and lacks some. The data show under 600,000 clones, with roughly 98% seen just once and 0.3% to 0.35% held by the top ten. This chain uses TRBV6-1 with TRBJ2-7; D is perhaps TRBD1 (5 bases). Specimen: naive CD8+ T cells sorted from blood. The sequence derives from a man aged 30 to 45 in good health. The CDR3 bases are TGTGCCAGCAGCGAGGACATTCTCTACGAGCAGTACTTC. Translated: CASSEDILYEQYF.